A single sample gave rise to the 13 T cell receptor beta chains below, sequenced in a study of identical twins. MiXCR, run by TCRdb on the 5' RACE reads, gives a single entry per CDR3 protein. The sample consists of hundreds of thousands of distinct CDR3 sequences, over 5% of them appearing once. The source material was naive T cells sorted from blood. The receptor set was obtained from a man aged 18 to 29 in good health.

This clonotype turned up a few times. The chain joins TRBV27 to TRBJ2-2; D might be TRBD2 (5 bases). Germline CDR1 is MNHEY and CDR2 is SMNVEV (reference sequence). The germline V and J ends were trimmed by 3 bases and 2 bases, with 13 bases remaining between them. This CDR3 has 16 amino acids. The CDR3 sequence: CASSFRLADNTGELFF. CDR3 DNA: TGTGCCAGCAGTTTTCGGCTAGCAGATAACACCGGGGAGCTGTTTTTT.

The chain has TRBV3-1 and TRBJ1-1; D is ambiguous. The CDR3 extends over 14 amino acids. CDR1 is LGHDT, CDR2 YNNKEL, per germline (reference sequence). Between the trimmed V and J ends, which lost 3 bases and 2 bases, there was a span of 10 bases. The CDR3 coding sequence is TGTGCCAGCAGCCACCCAGGTCCAAACACTGAAGCTTTCTTT. Translated, it gives CASSHPGPNTEAFF.

The table lists this clonotype with many counts. The chain is built from TRBV25-1 and TRBJ2-7, with 9 bases identical to TRBD1. This CDR3 region has 15 residues. Germline trimming cut 1 base from V and 2 bases from J; bases unmatched to any gene: 3. Germline V gene data show CDR1 as MGHDK and CDR2 as SYGVNS. This CDR3 reads CASSESGTGTYEQYF. CDR3 nucleotides: TGTGCCAGCAGTGAATCCGGGACAGGGACCTACGAGCAGTACTTC.

The V and J genes are TRBV9 and TRBJ2-1, with D perhaps TRBD1 (6 bases). Trimming cost V 6 bases and J 6 bases, with 16 bases left between them. Germline V CDR1 and CDR2: SGDLS, YYNGEE. CDR3 length equals 14 residues. The CDR3 protein is CASNGRGKVNEQFF. In DNA, the CDR3 is TGTGCCAGCAATGGCAGGGGCAAAGTCAATGAGCAGTTCTTC.

The table lists this clonotype with many counts. The chain links TRBV24-1 to TRBJ2-5, with D perhaps TRBD2 (6 bases). V dropped 9 bases and J dropped 1 base, with 11 bases sitting between them. The CDR3 runs 13 residues. Germline lookup yields CDR1 KGHDR and CDR2 SFDVKD. The CDR3 DNA is TGTGCCACCGGGACTCCCCCCCAAGAGACCCAGTACTTC. Translated: CATGTPPQETQYF.

Only a few counts were recorded for this clonotype. The V call is TRBV20-1, the J call TRBJ2-5; 9 positions agree with TRBD2. The J segment lost 9 bases and the V segment lost 2 bases, leaving 7 bases of the junction unmatched. The CDR3 length is 13 residues. The germline V gene has CDR1 DFQATT and CDR2 SNEGSKA (reference sequence). The chain's CDR3 is CSARMAGGFPQYF. The CDR3 DNA reads as TGCAGTGCTAGAATGGCGGGAGGGTTTCCCCAGTACTTC.

This clonotype showed up many times. The V gene is TRBV12-3 or TRBV12-4, the J gene TRBJ1-1; TRBD1 matches at 7 bases. V lost 1 base and J lost 3; bases outside the gene matches: 5. The CDR3 is 15 residues long. The CDR3 sequence: CASSLETGRDTEAFF. Here the CDR3 DNA reads TGTGCCAGCAGTTTAGAGACAGGGCGGGACACTGAAGCTTTCTTT.

Many counts were recorded for this clonotype. This chain links TRBV12-3 or TRBV12-4 with TRBJ2-1; no firm D call. This CDR3 region has 10 residues. V was pared by 6 bases and J by 6 bases, with 3 bases between. CDR3 in DNA: TGTGCCAGCAGGGGCAATGAGCAGTTCTTC. This gives the protein CASRGNEQFF.

This clonotype occurred a few times. This chain joins TRBV7-9 and TRBJ2-1; D gene ambiguous. Germline assignment: CDR1 SEHNR and CDR2 FQNEAQ (reference sequence). Trimming pared 5 bases from V and 5 bases from J, leaving 10 bases between. The CDR3 has 13 residues. The chain's CDR3 is CASSGLQNNEQFF. The CDR3, as DNA: TGTGCCAGCAGCGGGCTACAGAACAATGAGCAGTTCTTC.

V and J are TRBV20-1 and TRBJ2-1; 8 bases are a match to TRBD2. With 3 bases clipped from V and 6 bases from J, the junction kept 16 bases outside the gene matches. CDR1 and CDR2 (germline): DFQATT, SNEGSKA (reference sequence). The CDR3 spans 17 residues. CDR3 nucleotides: TGCAGTGCTAGTAGAGATCTAACTAGCGGACCTTTCAATGAGCAGTTCTTC. It is translated as CSASRDLTSGPFNEQFF.

Ten or more counts support this clonotype. The CDR3: CASSLVRSSYNEQFF. The CDR3 nucleotides are TGTGCCAGCAGCTTAGTACGGAGCTCCTACAATGAGCAGTTCTTC. The V gene is TRBV11-2, the J gene TRBJ2-1; D is ambiguous. Germline V gene lookup returns CDR1 SGHAT and CDR2 FQNNGV. Trimming cost V 1 base and J 0 bases, with 7 bases left between them. The CDR3 extends over 15 amino acids.

The genes are TRBV12-5 and TRBJ2-3; D gene uncertain. Germline V CDR1 and CDR2: LGHNT, FRNRAP. Deletions cut 6 bases from V and 8 bases from J, with 15 bases between. The CDR3 is 13 amino acids. The CDR3 is CASGPGAPTTQYF. DNA of the CDR3: TGTGCTAGTGGACCTGGTGCTCCCACTACGCAGTATTTT.

This clonotype was counted ten times or more. The CDR3 DNA follows: TGTGCCAGCAGCTTAGTTACAGCGGGAGGACCCCAACGAGAGACCCAGTACTTC. Translated, it gives CASSLVTAGGPQRETQYF. J is TRBJ2-5 and V is TRBV11-2; 9 bases line up with TRBD2. The V gene end was trimmed by 1 base and the J gene end by 4 bases; junction bases not matched to a gene: 13. This CDR3 is 18 amino acids long. Germline CDR1 reads SGHAT; CDR2 reads FQNNGV.